The next 14 T cell receptor beta chains were all read from a single sample in a study of regulatory T cells in long-lasting Graves disease. With iRepertoire HTBI primers and Arm-PCR of CDR3 regions, TCR beta libraries were built. TCRdb ran MiXCR on the multiplex PCR reads and lists one entry per CDR3 protein. The sample has 530,000 or so distinct CDR3 sequences, about 16% seen once. The time point: newly diagnosed GD, antithyroid drugs for less than 3 months. PBMC-extracted RNA yielded the TCR library. The sample was also linked to a second study, of T cells in Graves' hyperthyroidism and ophthalmopathy.

The sample consisted of peripheral blood mononuclear cells (PBMCs), taken at new diagnosis, from a patient treated with antithyroid drugs. The receptors stem from a young man with Graves disease.

The chain has TRBV25-1 and TRBJ1-1, with D possibly being TRBD1 (5 bases). The CDR3 is made up of 15 amino acids. Germline assignment: CDR1 MGHDK and CDR2 SYGVNS. Trimming cost V 3 bases and J 0 bases, with 11 bases left between them. The CDR3 region has the DNA TGTGCCAGCAGTGATGCAGGGTGGTTGAACACTGAAGCTTTCTTT. Encoded protein: CASSDAGWLNTEAFF.

This clonotype was detected only a few times. No conserved phenylalanine or tryptophan is present at the end of the CDR3, so a read error is the likely explanation. The CDR3 coding sequence is TGTGCCAGCAGTTCTCCCTGGCGGCTAGCCAAAAACATTCAGTACCTC. This gives the protein CASSSPWRLAKNIQYL. V and J are TRBV28 and TRBJ2-4; D uncertain. The CDR3 is made up of 16 amino acids. CDR1 and CDR2 (germline): MDHEN, SYDVKM. With 4 bases removed from V and 0 bases from J, the gap between germline ends came to 13 bases.

This clonotype was observed at least ten times. The chain couples TRBV28 to TRBJ1-2; 7 bases map to TRBD1. In germline, CDR1 is MDHEN, CDR2 SYDVKM. The CDR3 contains 13 residues. Trimming took 5 bases from V and 7 from J; bases not matched to a gene: 7. CDR3 residues: CASSTGQSSGYTF. Here the CDR3 DNA reads TGTGCCAGCAGTACGGGACAGTCTAGTGGCTACACCTTC.

The chain joins TRBV20-1 to TRBJ1-5; D ambiguous. Germline CDR1 DFQATT, CDR2 SNEGSKA (reference sequence). This CDR3 is 13 amino acids long. Trimming removed 3 bases from V and 0 bases from J, with 6 bases in between. The CDR3 region has the DNA TGCAGTGCTAGTTCGGGTAGCAATCAGCCCCAGCATTTT. It codes for CSASSGSNQPQHF.

This clonotype appeared many times. V usage is TRBV7-9 and J usage is TRBJ2-7; TRBD2 aligns across 9 bases. The germline V gene has CDR1 SEHNR and CDR2 FQNEAQ (reference sequence). The CDR3 runs to 15 residues. With 6 bases clipped from V and 1 base from J, the junction kept 7 bases outside the gene matches. CDR3 amino acids: CASSFLAGDSYEQYF. For the CDR3, the DNA is TGTGCCAGCAGTTTTTTAGCGGGGGATTCCTACGAGCAGTACTTC.

There are a few counts of this clonotype. The chain couples TRBV7-9 to TRBJ2-2, with 7 positions matching TRBD2. There are 18 residues in the CDR3. Trimming removed 5 bases from V and 1 base from J; junction bases left unmatched: 13. Looked up from germline, CDR1 is SEHNR and CDR2 is FQNEAQ (reference sequence). The CDR3 is CASSLIPRTGGNTGELFF. The DNA of the CDR3 is TGTGCCAGCAGCCTAATCCCCCGGACGGGGGGGAACACCGGGGAGCTGTTTTTT.

The rearrangement joins TRBV5-5 to TRBJ2-2, with 7 positions matching TRBD1. V dropped 1 base and J dropped 5; count of bases not matched to a gene: 5. CDR1 is SGHKS, CDR2 YYEKEE, per germline (reference sequence). The CDR3 covers 15 residues. In DNA, the CDR3 is TGTGCCAGCAGCTTGACAGGGGATAAAACCGGGGAGCTGTTTTTT. This sequence encodes CASSLTGDKTGELFF.

This clonotype has only a few counts. The chain carries TRBV6-1 and TRBJ2-1; 11 positions match TRBD2. Trimming at V came to 8 bases and at J to 9 bases, leaving 12 bases not matched to a gene. Per germline, CDR1 MNHNS and CDR2 SASEGT. The CDR3 sequence is 15 residues long. CDR3 amino acids: CASGLATSGIGEQFF. The CDR3 DNA follows: TGTGCCAGCGGACTGGCGACTAGCGGGATTGGTGAGCAGTTCTTC.

The table lists this clonotype with many counts. This rearrangement joins TRBV28 to TRBJ1-2; D uncertain. CDR1 is MDHEN and CDR2 is SYDVKM in the germline V gene. The CDR3 is 13 residues long. The V end was cut by 5 bases, the J end by 7 bases, with 14 bases between. The chain's CDR3 is CASSPETGIGYTF. CDR3 nucleotides: TGTGCCAGCAGTCCAGAGACGGGGATTGGCTACACCTTC.

This clonotype came up many times. This chain uses TRBV7-8 with TRBJ2-1, with a weak D call TRBD2 (6 bases). The germline gives CDR1 SGHVS, CDR2 FQNEAQ. The CDR3 is made up of 17 amino acids. Trimming shortened V by 1 base and J by 3 bases, and 16 bases separated the two germline ends. CDR3 DNA: TGTGCCAGCAGCTTAGTGGGGATTGCTAGCGTCTACAATGAGCAGTTCTTC. It is translated as CASSLVGIASVYNEQFF.

The chain couples TRBV6-1 to TRBJ2-7; no reliable D call. The CDR3 is 15 residues long. Germline CDR1 reads MNHNS; CDR2 reads SASEGT. Trimming removed 7 bases at V and 3 bases at J, with 19 bases between. The CDR3 DNA follows: TGTGCCAGCACCCCGATGACCCCGCCGGGCTACGAGCAGTACTTC. Translation: CASTPMTPPGYEQYF.

This clonotype was detected only a few times. This sequence joins TRBV5-6 and TRBJ1-3; D is ambiguous. Looked up from germline, CDR1 is SGHDT and CDR2 is YYEEEE. The CDR3 spans 16 residues. The V end was cut by 0 bases, the J end by 0 bases, with 10 bases between. Here the CDR3 DNA reads TGTGCCAGCAGCTTGGCTTTAGTAAGCTCTGGAAACACCATATATTTT. It specifies CASSLALVSSGNTIYF.

This clonotype has only a few counts. The chain uses TRBV28 and TRBJ2-7; possibly TRBD1 for D (6 bases). The CDR3 length is 14 residues. Germline V gene data show CDR1 as MDHEN and CDR2 as SYDVKM. The V gene lost 5 bases and the J gene lost 3 bases, with 14 bases spanning the gap. CDR3 nucleotide sequence: TGTGCCAGCAGTCTCGGGACAACAGTCTACGAGCAGTACTTC. It yields the protein CASSLGTTVYEQYF.

This clonotype was recorded at least ten times. V is TRBV20-1 and J is TRBJ2-7, with a tentative D call TRBD2 (5 bases). The CDR3 runs 15 residues. V was cut by 3 bases and J by 0 bases, with 15 bases left in between. Germline CDR1 DFQATT, CDR2 SNEGSKA (reference sequence). CDR3 DNA sequence: TGCAGTGCTAGGGATTGGACTGGGAGCTCCTACGAGCAGTACTTC. It is translated as CSARDWTGSSYEQYF.